The present TCR beta chain was sequenced within a study of blood T cell repertoires in COVID-19. Study in general: Acute and convalescent COVID-19 samples came from the United States, Italy and Spain. T cells, B-cell-depleted T cells, or PBMCs supplied cDNA or gDNA.

In the authors' methods: Estimates of nucleated cell counts were drawn from the amplification of reference gene primers. TCRdb keeps only in-frame clones here, not all; method: immunoSEQ multiplex PCR. That table gives V, J and clone size, and the DNA gave D and trimming. There are 250,000 to 300,000 clones in the sample; 75% to 90% occur only once, and about 4.6% lies in the top ten. CDR3 length: 15 residues. Per the germline V gene, CDR1 is SQVTM and CDR2 is ANQGSEA. Trimming left V 0 bases short and J 2 bases short, with 13 bases between. The sequence was obtained from a man aged 55-75 years who had recovered from COVID-19. Sequenced: peripheral blood. This chain joins TRBV29-1 and TRBJ2-5, with a possible D match to TRBD1 (5 bases). This chain's CDR3 is CSVEDPRTWQETQYF. CDR3 DNA sequence: TGCAGCGTTGAAGATCCGAGGACATGGCAAGAGACCCAGTACTTC.